This entry lists 32 T cell receptor beta chains sequenced from one sample in a study of CD8 T cells in Susac syndrome. Random hexamers served to reverse transcribe about 0.45 to 1 ug RNA. Using its own MiXCR run on the immunoSEQ multiplex PCR reads, TCRdb lists one record per CDR3 protein. The sample carries a few hundred thousand distinct CDR3 sequences, about 95% recorded once. The source material was CD4+ T cells from PBMCs. These receptors came from a human donor with multiple sclerosis.

This clonotype appeared a single time. J is TRBJ1-3 and V is TRBV7-9; tentative D call: TRBD1 (5 bases). V dropped 1 base and J dropped 0 bases, with 7 bases sitting between them. Germline V gene data show CDR1 as SEHNR and CDR2 as FQNEAQ (reference sequence). This CDR3 has 15 residues. The CDR3 reads CASSLGTYSGNTIYF. The CDR3, as DNA: TGTGCCAGCAGCTTAGGGACATACTCTGGAAACACCATATATTTT.

The chain employs TRBV6-5 and TRBJ2-7, with 8 bases that match TRBD1. V trimming: 8 bases; J trimming: 3 bases; junction bases outside the gene matches: 6. The V gene's germline CDR1 is MNHEY and CDR2 SVGAGI. The CDR3 sequence is 13 residues long. Written as DNA, the CDR3 is TGTGCCAGCGCGGGACAGGTCAACTACGAGCAGTACTTC. Translation gives CASAGQVNYEQYF.

This chain's CDR3 is CAWRARRDSSYEQYF. The CDR3 nucleotides are TGTGCCTGGAGGGCGAGACGGGACAGCTCCTACGAGCAGTACTTC. V usage is TRBV30 and J usage is TRBJ2-7; 7 bases match TRBD1. Germline V lookup: CDR1 GTSNPN, CDR2 SVGIG (reference sequence). The ends lost 3 bases at V and 0 bases at J; junction bases unmatched: 8. The CDR3 is 15 residues long.

The chain couples TRBV18 to TRBJ2-1, with 9 bases fitting TRBD2. With 3 bases clipped from V and 5 bases from J, the junction kept 2 bases outside the gene matches. The CDR3 has 14 residues. Germline loops: CDR1 KGHSH, CDR2 LQKENI. In DNA form, the CDR3 reads TGTGCCAGCTCACCCCAGCGGGGGGACAATGAGCAGTTCTTC. This gives the protein CASSPQRGDNEQFF.

Notes on this clonotype: One junction end does not reproduce the germline sequence, and a read error may be involved. The chain couples TRBV12-3 or TRBV12-4 to TRBJ2-6; TRBD2 matches 10 bases. The CDR3 contains 17 residues. The CDR3 region has the DNA TGTGCCAGCAGTCTAGCGGGGGCCGCCTCTGGGGCCAACGTCCTGACTTTC. Amino acid sequence: CASSLAGAASGANVLTF.

The chain is built from TRBV25-1 and TRBJ1-2; the D is unclear. Trimming took 6 bases from V and 7 from J, leaving 15 bases between them. Per germline, CDR1 MGHDK and CDR2 SYGVNS. The CDR3 totals 13 residues. This CDR3 is CASSPIGVRGYTF. DNA for the CDR3: TGTGCCAGCAGCCCTATTGGGGTGCGTGGCTACACCTTC.

This clonotype was recorded once. The chain is built from TRBV4-1 and TRBJ2-1, with D perhaps being TRBD1 or TRBD2 (5 bases each). CDR3 length: 11 amino acids. Germline CDR1 is MGHRA and CDR2 is YSYEKL. V lost 5 bases to trimming and J lost 10 bases, with 9 bases between them. In DNA form, the CDR3 reads TGCGCCAGCAGCGGGTGGGGGGAGCAGTTCTTC. Translated: CASSGWGEQFF.

The rearrangement uses TRBV7-2 and TRBJ2-1; the D gene is possibly TRBD2 (5 bases). V was pared by 4 bases and J by 2 bases, with 12 bases between. The CDR3 is made up of 15 amino acids. Germline CDR1 SGHTA, CDR2 FQGNSA. CDR3 loop: CASSYTAGTYNEQFF. The CDR3 DNA follows: TGTGCCAGCAGCTACACTGCCGGGACCTACAATGAGCAGTTCTTC.

This chain links TRBV12-3 or TRBV12-4 with TRBJ2-7, with D unclear. V was shortened by 5 bases and J by 1 base, with 21 bases between the two germline ends. The CDR3 is 17 residues long. The CDR3 DNA follows: TGTGCCAGCAGTCAGAACGACGGAATGCTTCTATCCTACGAGCAGTACTTC. Its protein is CASSQNDGMLLSYEQYF.

The chain is built from TRBV30 and TRBJ2-1; TRBD2 matches 8 bases. This CDR3 comprises 16 residues. The germline gives CDR1 GTSNPN, CDR2 SVGIG (reference sequence). The J segment lost 4 bases and the V segment lost 1 base, leaving 9 bases of the junction unmatched. In DNA form, the CDR3 reads TGTGCCTGGAGTGCGAAACTAGCGGTCCTTTACAATGAGCAGTTCTTC. Translation gives CAWSAKLAVLYNEQFF.

The chain links TRBV2 to TRBJ2-6, with D possibly TRBD1 on 6 matching bases. Trimming removed 2 bases at V and 0 bases at J, with 11 bases between. The CDR3 loop spans 17 amino acids. Germline V CDR1 and CDR2: SNHLY, FYNNEI. The CDR3 DNA reads as TGTGCCAGCAGTGAAAAGGACAGACCCTCTGGGGCCAACGTCCTGACTTTC. Its translation: CASSEKDRPSGANVLTF.

The count of this clonotype is one. This sequence joins TRBV12-3 or TRBV12-4 and TRBJ1-5; D is ambiguous. This CDR3 is built from 12 residues. V lost 4 bases and J lost 5, with 6 bases in between. The DNA of the CDR3 is TGTGCCAGCAGTTACAGCCATCAGCCCCAGCATTTT. Its translation: CASSYSHQPQHF.

The rearrangement uses TRBV5-1 and TRBJ2-3; D is possibly TRBD1 (7 bases). Trimming stripped 3 bases from V and 0 bases from J, with 11 bases between. The CDR3 has 15 residues. Germline-derived CDR1 and CDR2 are SGHRS and YFSETQ. The chain's CDR3 is CASSSPGGSTDTQYF. The CDR3 DNA reads TGCGCCAGCAGCTCACCAGGGGGGAGCACAGATACGCAGTATTTT.

The chain has TRBV12-3 or TRBV12-4 and TRBJ1-1; D might be TRBD1 (5 bases). The CDR3 consists of 14 residues. V lost 4 bases, J lost 6 bases, and 15 bases lay in between. The CDR3 is CASSSLGGWAEAFF. CDR3 DNA: TGTGCCAGCAGTTCGCTGGGGGGTTGGGCTGAAGCTTTCTTT.

The V call is TRBV12-3 or TRBV12-4, the J call TRBJ2-1; unclear D gene. The V end was cut by 2 bases, the J end by 5 bases, with 7 bases between. The CDR3 length is 13 residues. DNA of the CDR3: TGTGCCAGCAGTTTAAGGGAAAACAATGAGCAGTTCTTC. It is translated as CASSLRENNEQFF.

The chain employs TRBV9 and TRBJ2-5; tentative D call: TRBD1 (5 bases). Germline loops: CDR1 SGDLS, CDR2 YYNGEE. The CDR3 has 14 amino acids. Between the trimmed V and J ends, which lost 0 bases and 5 bases, there was a span of 11 bases. CDR3 nucleotides: TGTGCCAGCAGCGTAGGACAGACTGGGGAGACCCAGTACTTC. Translating it yields CASSVGQTGETQYF.

The chain has TRBV3-1 and TRBJ2-1; no firm D call. Per germline, CDR1 LGHDT and CDR2 YNNKEL (reference sequence). This CDR3 comprises 13 residues. The V end lost 5 bases, the J end lost 3 bases, and 8 bases lay between the germline ends. The CDR3 coding sequence is TGTGCCAGCAGCTCCCTCCGCTACAATGAGCAGTTCTTC. Translating gives CASSSLRYNEQFF.

This chain connects TRBV28 to TRBJ2-4; D is perhaps TRBD2 (6 bases). V lost 7 bases and J 5 bases, leaving 15 bases between the germline ends. From germline, CDR1 is MDHEN and CDR2 SYDVKM. This CDR3 comprises 14 residues. CDR3 bases: TGTGCCAGCACCCGAAGTCCGGGGGAAAACATTCAGTACTTC. It translates to CASTRSPGENIQYF.

The rearrangement joins TRBV18 to TRBJ1-5, with 10 bases lining up with TRBD1. The CDR3 is 16 amino acids. Germline values: CDR1 KGHSH, CDR2 LQKENI. With V trimmed by 3 bases and J by 0 bases, 2 bases remained unmatched. The CDR3 DNA sequence: TGTGCCAGCTCACCCGGACAGGGGGTTAGCAATCAGCCCCAGCATTTT. Translating gives CASSPGQGVSNQPQHF.

The chain combines TRBV24-1 with TRBJ2-3, with D perhaps matching TRBD2 (5 bases). This CDR3 contains 15 residues. V lost 3 bases to trimming and J lost 3 bases, with 12 bases between them. Per germline, CDR1 KGHDR and CDR2 SFDVKD. CDR3 nucleotide sequence: TGTGCCACCAGTGATCCGCCTTCGGGGACAGATACGCAGTATTTT. Protein: CATSDPPSGTDTQYF.

The J gene is TRBJ2-4, the V gene TRBV19; 10 nucleotides line up with TRBD1. The length of the CDR3 is 16 residues. The trim removed 5 bases at V and 4 bases at J, leaving 8 bases unmatched. Germline lookup yields CDR1 LNHDA and CDR2 SQIVND (reference sequence). The CDR3 loop is CASSVPGQGFKNIQYF. Written as DNA, the CDR3 is TGTGCCAGTAGTGTCCCGGGACAGGGGTTTAAAAACATTCAGTACTTC.

The genes are TRBV5-4 and TRBJ2-3; no firm D call. The CDR3 has 15 residues. Germline V gene lookup returns CDR1 SGHNT and CDR2 YYREEE (reference sequence). V lost 4 bases and J lost 4, with 16 bases in between. The CDR3 DNA is TGTGCCAGCAGCCCGGAACCGTTTAGGGCAGATACGCAGTATTTT. It encodes CASSPEPFRADTQYF. The full variable domain, its missing parts supplied by reference TRBV5-4 and TRBJ2-3, is ETGVTQSPTHLIKTRGQQVTLRCSSQSGHNTVSWYQQALGQGPQFIFQYYREEENGRGNFPPRFSGLQFPNYSSELNVNALELDDSALYLCASSPEPFRADTQYFGPGTRLTVL.

This clonotype was observed once. The chain employs TRBV7-2 and TRBJ2-3; 8 bases are a match to TRBD2. Per the germline V gene, CDR1 is SGHTA and CDR2 is FQGNSA. The CDR3 loop spans 14 amino acids. J was trimmed by 7 bases and V by 5 bases; bases with no gene match: 8. CDR3 region: CASSLSGNVNTQYF. The CDR3 DNA is TGTGCCAGCAGCCTTAGCGGGAACGTAAATACGCAGTATTTT.

The J gene is TRBJ1-1, the V gene TRBV29-1; 12 bases align to TRBD1. CDR1 and CDR2 from the germline V gene are SQVTM and ANQGSEA. V lost 7 bases to trimming and J lost 5 bases; unmatched junction nucleotides: 11. The CDR3 has 15 residues. The CDR3 DNA reads as TGCAGCGCCCCGGGACAGGGGGCGCGGAATACTGAAGCTTTCTTT. It yields the protein CSAPGQGARNTEAFF.

This clonotype has just one count. The chain uses TRBV29-1 and TRBJ2-1, with D possibly being TRBD1 or TRBD2 (5 bases each). This CDR3 comprises 14 residues. Trimming left V 6 bases short and J 7 bases short, with 19 bases between. In germline, CDR1 is SQVTM, CDR2 ANQGSEA. CDR3 sequence reads: CSVIIPGTFNEQFF. In DNA, the CDR3 is TGCAGCGTCATAATCCCCGGGACCTTTAATGAGCAGTTCTTC.

This chain connects TRBV12-3 or TRBV12-4 to TRBJ1-2; D is unresolved. The CDR3 has 14 amino acids. V was clipped by 5 bases and J by 1 base, with 11 bases between them. CDR3 residues: CASSPDLYNYGYTF. The CDR3 nucleotides read TGTGCCAGCAGTCCCGACCTTTATAACTATGGCTACACCTTC.

The V gene is TRBV20-1, the J gene TRBJ1-1, with a possible D match to TRBD1 (5 bases). Trimming removed 6 bases from V and 5 bases from J, with 13 bases in between. The CDR3 contains 12 residues. In germline, CDR1 is DFQATT, CDR2 SNEGSKA (reference sequence). As DNA, the CDR3 is TGCAGTGCCATACGCAGGGATACTGAAGCTTTCTTT. Its translation: CSAIRRDTEAFF.

The chain employs TRBV4-1 and TRBJ2-3; 13 nucleotides line up with TRBD2. In germline, CDR1 is MGHRA, CDR2 YSYEKL. The CDR3 totals 18 residues. J gave up 3 bases and V 0 bases, and 6 bases lay outside the gene matches. This chain's CDR3 is CASSQDGVTSGRTDTQYF. The CDR3 DNA sequence: TGCGCCAGCAGCCAAGATGGGGTGACTAGCGGGAGGACAGATACGCAGTATTTT.

Worth noting for this clonotype: The junction and the germline gene differ at one end; a read error may be behind it. V and J are TRBV12-3 or TRBV12-4 and TRBJ2-3; a weak D match, TRBD2 (5 bases). The CDR3 runs 11 residues. The CDR3 nucleotides are TGTGCCAGGAGTTTCGCACGGGAGCAGTATTTT. Protein: CARSFAREQYF.

This clonotype was picked up a small number of times. The rearrangement links TRBV27 to TRBJ2-6; 8 bases are a match to TRBD1. Germline CDR1 and CDR2: MNHEY and SMNVEV (reference sequence). The length of the CDR3 is 15 residues. The V and J ends lost 5 bases and 2 bases, in that order; junction bases with no gene match: 2. CDR3 residues: CASSQTGAGANVLTF. CDR3 nucleotide sequence: TGTGCCAGCAGTCAGACAGGGGCTGGGGCCAACGTCCTGACTTTC.

The V and J genes are TRBV30 and TRBJ1-2; D is uncertain. This CDR3 spans 12 amino acids. Germline CDR1 is GTSNPN and CDR2 is SVGIG (reference sequence). Trimming pared 4 bases from V and 4 bases from J, leaving 10 bases between. CDR3 protein: CAWKGSFYGYTF. The CDR3 bases are TGTGCCTGGAAGGGCAGCTTCTATGGCTACACCTTC.

This sequence joins TRBV20-1 and TRBJ2-7; D is unclear. CDR3 length equals 15 residues. The germline V and J ends were trimmed by 0 bases and 3 bases, with 15 bases remaining between them. Per germline, CDR1 DFQATT and CDR2 SNEGSKA (reference sequence). CDR3 protein: CSARDGSSPIYEQYF. The CDR3 DNA reads as TGCAGTGCTAGAGATGGGTCCAGCCCGATCTACGAGCAGTACTTC.